This T cell receptor beta chain was sequenced during a study of immune evolution from preneoplasia to lung adenocarcinoma. Study results and caveats: Clonality was highest in normal lung, lower in later-stage lesions apparently. Top clone frequencies peaked in normal lung, apparently declining through invasive adenocarcinoma.

This CDR3 is 13 amino acids long. Germline lookup yields CDR1 KGHSH and CDR2 LQKENI. V gave up 5 bases and J gave up 7 bases; unmatched junction bases: 3. Concerning this clone itself: The target antigen is unknown.

The repertoire was sequenced with immunoSEQ multiplex PCR; TCRdb's copy has only in-frame clones and lacks some. Of about 2,400 clones listed, approximately 85% are singletons. Patient tissue came from resections in Japan or China, 2014–2017. Histologic diagnosis was independently verified by two lung pathologists. This clonotype originated in a person aged 45-65 years with lung adenocarcinoma. This rearrangement joins TRBV18 to TRBJ1-4, with 8 bases matching TRBD1. Sequencing was carried out using FFPE normal lung tissue adjacent to the tumor. Here the CDR3 DNA reads TGTGCCAGCTCAACAGGGGGACTTGAAAAACTGTTTTTT. This encodes CASSTGGLEKLFF.